These T cell receptor beta chains were read from a single sample in a study of blood T cell repertoires in COVID-19. TCRdb keeps only in-frame clones here, not all; method: immunoSEQ multiplex PCR. The sample lists approximately 72,000 clones, approximately 84% occurring once. The specimen was peripheral blood. Source of these receptors: a man between 50 and 59 years old with active COVID-19. Both conserved end residues are part of each CDR3. D genes are given only for firm matches. Size values are once, few and many counts, or a class for expanded clones, and some rows have none.

abundance | j_gene | v_gene | d_gene | CDR3aa | CDR3nt
. | TRBJ1-3 | TRBV6-6 | TRBD1 | CASQQGSGNTIYF | TGTGCCAGCCAACAGGGGTCTGGAAACACCATATATTTT
. | TRBJ2-6 | TRBV29-1 | . | CSVEDPGGSWGANVLTF | TGCAGCGTTGAAGATCCCGGAGGCAGTTGGGGGGCCAACGTCCTGACTTTC
. | TRBJ2-6 | TRBV5-6 | . | CASSTGANVLTF | TGTGCCAGCAGTACTGGGGCCAACGTCCTGACTTTC
. | TRBJ1-5 | TRBV7-9 | TRBD1 | CASSLTGNYNQPQHF | TGTGCCAGCAGCCTGACAGGGAACTACAATCAGCCCCAGCATTTT
. | TRBJ2-5 | TRBV5-1 | TRBD1 | CASSRGQGGQETQYF | TGCGCCAGCAGCCGAGGACAGGGGGGGCAAGAGACCCAGTACTTC
. | TRBJ1-1 | TRBV19 | . | CASSGGWGGNTEAFF | TGTGCCAGTAGTGGGGGTTGGGGGGGAAACACTGAAGCTTTCTTT
few | TRBJ2-1 | TRBV5-8 | TRBD2 | CASSKGLAVDEQFF | TGTGCCAGCAGCAAGGGACTAGCCGTGGATGAGCAGTTCTTC
. | TRBJ2-6 | TRBV5-1 | . | CASSLARLDSGANVLTF | TGCGCCAGCAGCTTGGCCAGGCTGGACTCTGGGGCCAACGTCCTGACTTTC
. | TRBJ1-6 | TRBV12-2 | . | CASRLAFRANSPLHF | TGTGCAAGTCGCTTAGCGTTCAGGGCAAATTCACCCCTCCACTTT
. | TRBJ1-1 | TRBV29-1 | TRBD1 | CSAGQGARTEAFF | TGCAGCGCGGGACAGGGGGCGCGCACTGAAGCTTTCTTT
. | TRBJ2-3 | TRBV29-1 | TRBD2 | CSVRTGTRADTQYF | TGCAGCGTGAGGACCGGGACTAGAGCGGATACGCAGTATTTT
. | TRBJ2-6 | TRBV27 | . | CASSPLPDRIYSGANVLTF | TGTGCCAGCAGTCCTCTCCCGGACAGAATTTACTCTGGGGCCAACGTCCTGACTTTC
. | TRBJ1-1 | TRBV5-1 | . | CASSFFGGNTEAFF | TGCGCCAGCAGCTTCTTCGGGGGGAACACTGAAGCTTTCTTT
once | TRBJ1-5 | TRBV7-8 | . | CASSSYRAERPQHF | TGTGCCAGCAGCTCCTACAGGGCGGAGAGGCCCCAGCATTTT
. | TRBJ2-1 | TRBV13 | TRBD2 | CASSWTDLAGGSYNEQFF | TGTGCCAGCAGCTGGACCGACTTAGCGGGAGGCTCCTACAATGAGCAGTTCTTC
once | TRBJ2-3 | TRBV11-2 | TRBD2 | CASSRDPRLADTQYF | TGTGCCAGCAGCCGCGACCCGAGACTAGCGGATACGCAGTATTTT
. | TRBJ2-1 | TRBV15 | . | CATSREKAVGNEQFF | TGTGCCACCAGCAGAGAGAAAGCGGTGGGCAATGAGCAGTTCTTC
. | TRBJ1-4 | TRBV5-6 | . | CASSLRVGGREKLFF | TGTGCCAGCAGCTTAAGGGTCGGGGGGCGTGAAAAACTGTTTTTT
. | TRBJ2-7 | TRBV6-1 | . | CASSDTGNEQYF | TGTGCCAGCAGTGATACAGGGAACGAGCAGTACTTC
few | TRBJ2-1 | TRBV5-1 | . | CASSPETGSYNEQFF | TGCGCCAGCAGCCCGGAGACGGGGAGTTACAATGAGCAGTTCTTC
. | TRBJ2-1 | TRBV7-8 | TRBD2 | CASSREPSGVGQFF | TGTGCCAGCAGCCGAGAACCGAGCGGGGTCGGGCAGTTCTTC
. | TRBJ2-5 | TRBV3-1/TRBV3-2 | TRBD2 | CASSARGVGRGQETQYF | TGTGCCAGCAGTGCCCGGGGGGTGGGGCGCGGGCAGGAGACCCAGTACTTC
. | TRBJ1-1 | TRBV2 | . | CASSEVGAGLAFF | TGTGCCAGCAGTGAAGTGGGGGCAGGGTTGGCTTTCTTT
. | TRBJ2-5 | TRBV2 | . | CASSPVAGETQYF | TGTGCCAGCAGCCCTGTAGCAGGGGAGACCCAGTACTTC
. | TRBJ1-3 | TRBV6-5 | . | CASRIQHSSGNTIYF | TGTGCCAGCAGGATACAGCACTCCTCTGGAAACACCATATATTTT
. | TRBJ1-4 | TRBV6-5 | . | CASNKQGTNEKLFF | TGTGCCAGCAATAAACAGGGAACTAATGAAAAACTGTTTTTT
. | TRBJ1-4 | TRBV27 | TRBD1 | CASSRKQGATNEKLFF | TGTGCCAGCAGTCGGAAACAGGGGGCGACTAATGAAAAACTGTTTTTT
. | TRBJ2-5 | TRBV5-1 | . | CASSLASLAETQYF | TGCGCCAGCAGCTTGGCCTCATTAGCGGAGACCCAGTACTTC
. | TRBJ1-1 | TRBV20-1 | . | CSARKQTEAFF | TGCAGTGCTAGGAAACAGACTGAAGCTTTCTTT
. | TRBJ1-5 | TRBV7-2 | TRBD1 | CASSSNRQGLNQPQHF | TGTGCCAGCAGCTCGAACAGACAGGGCCTAAATCAGCCCCAGCATTTT
. | TRBJ1-5 | TRBV11-2 | . | CASSGGSGNQPQHF | TGTGCCAGCAGCGGGGGCTCTGGCAATCAGCCCCAGCATTTT
. | TRBJ1-3 | TRBV29-1 | . | CSVDSRGFGSGNTIYF | TGCAGCGTTGATTCCCGGGGATTCGGCTCTGGAAACACCATATATTTT
. | TRBJ2-2 | TRBV2 | TRBD1 | CASRLTGGNTGELFF | TGTGCCAGCAGACTGACAGGGGGCAACACCGGGGAGCTGTTTTTT
once | TRBJ2-5 | TRBV4-1 | TRBD2 | CASSQDRGGETQYF | TGCGCCAGCAGCCAAGATCGGGGGGGTGAGACCCAGTACTTC
once | TRBJ1-2 | TRBV12-1 | . | CASSQGQGPLYGYTF | TGTGCCAGCAGCCAGGGACAGGGCCCTCTCTATGGCTACACCTTC
once | TRBJ2-3 | TRBV5-5 | . | CASSFSAGDTQYF | TGTGCCAGCAGCTTCTCCGCGGGAGATACGCAGTATTTT
. | TRBJ2-1 | TRBV3-1/TRBV3-2 | . | CASSQGAGGNSYNEQFF | TGTGCCAGCAGCCAAGGGGCAGGGGGGAACTCCTACAATGAGCAGTTCTTC
. | TRBJ2-7 | TRBV5-1 | . | CASRGDSYEQYF | TGCGCCAGCAGGGGAGACTCCTACGAGCAGTACTTC
. | TRBJ1-6 | TRBV5-4 | TRBD1 | CASSTGQGKNSPLHF | TGTGCCAGCAGCACTGGACAGGGGAAGAATTCACCCCTCCACTTT
. | TRBJ1-2 | TRBV25-1 | . | CASSGYGLQGPRYQGYTF | TGTGCCAGCAGTGGCTACGGGCTACAGGGCCCCAGGTATCAAGGCTACACCTTC
. | TRBJ2-2 | TRBV18 | . | CASSLSGGALNTGELFF | TGTGCCAGCTCACTCTCCGGTGGGGCCCTGAACACCGGGGAGCTGTTTTTT
. | TRBJ2-5 | TRBV5-6 | TRBD2 | CASSSRLAGAETQYF | TGTGCCAGCAGCTCTAGACTAGCGGGGGCAGAGACCCAGTACTTC
. | TRBJ1-6 | TRBV19 | . | CASTPGGGINSPLHF | TGTGCCAGCACCCCCGGGGGGGGGATTAATTCACCCCTCCACTTT
. | TRBJ1-6 | TRBV6-2/TRBV6-3 | TRBD1 | CASSQLGQGDSPLHF | TGTGCCAGCAGTCAACTGGGACAGGGGGATTCACCCCTCCACTTT
. | TRBJ2-1 | TRBV2 | TRBD1 | CASIWDRGEQFF | TGTGCCAGCATATGGGACAGGGGTGAGCAGTTCTTC
. | TRBJ1-3 | TRBV30 | . | CAWSSAGGGNTIYF | TGTGCCTGGAGTTCCGCAGGAGGTGGAAACACCATATATTTT
. | TRBJ2-1 | TRBV6-4 | . | CASSAFGLYNEQFF | TGTGCCAGCAGTGCGTTCGGACTATACAATGAGCAGTTCTTC
once | TRBJ1-2 | TRBV6-6 | . | CASSYSGQGYGYTF | TGTGCCAGCAGTTACTCGGGGCAGGGGTATGGCTACACCTTC
. | TRBJ2-7 | TRBV5-1 | TRBD1 | CASSLPTGASYEQYF | TGCGCCAGCAGCTTGCCCACAGGGGCGTCCTACGAGCAGTACTTC
. | TRBJ2-2 | TRBV18 | . | CASSPPAGELFF | TGTGCCAGCTCACCTCCAGCCGGGGAGCTGTTTTTT
. | TRBJ1-2 | TRBV4-2 | TRBD1 | CASSFPNEGAYTF | TGTGCCAGCAGCTTCCCGAATGAGGGGGCCTACACCTTC
. | TRBJ1-1 | TRBV15 | . | CATSGRNLGTEAFF | TGTGCCACCAGCGGCAGAAACCTTGGCACTGAAGCTTTCTTT
. | TRBJ2-5 | TRBV2 | . | CASSVIGVETQYF | TGTGCCAGCAGTGTCATAGGAGTAGAGACCCAGTACTTC